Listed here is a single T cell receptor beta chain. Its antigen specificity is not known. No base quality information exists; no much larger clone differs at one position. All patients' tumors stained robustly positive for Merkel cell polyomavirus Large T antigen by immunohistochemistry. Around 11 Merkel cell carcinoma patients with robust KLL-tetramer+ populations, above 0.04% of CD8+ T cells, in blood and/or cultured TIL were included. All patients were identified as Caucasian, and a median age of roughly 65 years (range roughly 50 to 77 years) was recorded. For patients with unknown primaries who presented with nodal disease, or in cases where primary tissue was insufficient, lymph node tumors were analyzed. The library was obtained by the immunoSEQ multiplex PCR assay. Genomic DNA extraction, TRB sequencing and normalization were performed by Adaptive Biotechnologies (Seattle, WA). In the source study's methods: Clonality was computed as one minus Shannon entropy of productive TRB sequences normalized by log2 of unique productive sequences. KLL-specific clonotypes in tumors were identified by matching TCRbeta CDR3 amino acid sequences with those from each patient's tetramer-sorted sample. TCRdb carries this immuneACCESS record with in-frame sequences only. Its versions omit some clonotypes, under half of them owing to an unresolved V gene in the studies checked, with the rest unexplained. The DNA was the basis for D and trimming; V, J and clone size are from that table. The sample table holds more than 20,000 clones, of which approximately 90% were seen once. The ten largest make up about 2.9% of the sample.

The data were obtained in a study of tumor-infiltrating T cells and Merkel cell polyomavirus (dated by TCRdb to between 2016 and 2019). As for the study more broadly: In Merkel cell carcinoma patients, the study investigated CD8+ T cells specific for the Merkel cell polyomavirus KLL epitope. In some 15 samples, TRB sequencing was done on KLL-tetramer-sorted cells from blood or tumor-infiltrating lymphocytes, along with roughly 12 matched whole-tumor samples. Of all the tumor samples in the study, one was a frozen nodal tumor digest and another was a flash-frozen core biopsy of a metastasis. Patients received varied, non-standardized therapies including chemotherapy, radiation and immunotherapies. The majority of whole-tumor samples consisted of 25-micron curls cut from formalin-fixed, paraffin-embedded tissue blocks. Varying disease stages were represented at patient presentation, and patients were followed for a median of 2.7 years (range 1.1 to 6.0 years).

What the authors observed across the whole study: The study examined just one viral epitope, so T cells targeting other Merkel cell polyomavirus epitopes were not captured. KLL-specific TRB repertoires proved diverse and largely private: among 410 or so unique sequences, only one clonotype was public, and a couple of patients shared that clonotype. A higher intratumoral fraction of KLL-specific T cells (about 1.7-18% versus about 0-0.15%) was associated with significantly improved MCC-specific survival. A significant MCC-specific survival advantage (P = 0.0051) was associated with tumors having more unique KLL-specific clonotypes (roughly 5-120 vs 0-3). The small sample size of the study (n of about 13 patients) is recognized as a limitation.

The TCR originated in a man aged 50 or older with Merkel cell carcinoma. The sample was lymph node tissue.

Read as DNA, the sequence is TGCGCCAGCTCCCTGTGGACGGCGGAGGAGGGCTACACCTTC. This yields the protein CASSLWTAEEGYTF. The chain joins TRBV10-2 to TRBJ1-2; no D gene is confidently identified. CDR1 WSHSY and CDR2 SAAADI are derived from the germline V gene. A distance of 21 bases separates the germline ends of V and J, which lose 8 bases and 8 bases respectively. Measured from the cysteine to the phenylalanine, the CDR3 is 14 residues long. Just CDR3 DNA is preserved here, 42 bases in frame from base 1.